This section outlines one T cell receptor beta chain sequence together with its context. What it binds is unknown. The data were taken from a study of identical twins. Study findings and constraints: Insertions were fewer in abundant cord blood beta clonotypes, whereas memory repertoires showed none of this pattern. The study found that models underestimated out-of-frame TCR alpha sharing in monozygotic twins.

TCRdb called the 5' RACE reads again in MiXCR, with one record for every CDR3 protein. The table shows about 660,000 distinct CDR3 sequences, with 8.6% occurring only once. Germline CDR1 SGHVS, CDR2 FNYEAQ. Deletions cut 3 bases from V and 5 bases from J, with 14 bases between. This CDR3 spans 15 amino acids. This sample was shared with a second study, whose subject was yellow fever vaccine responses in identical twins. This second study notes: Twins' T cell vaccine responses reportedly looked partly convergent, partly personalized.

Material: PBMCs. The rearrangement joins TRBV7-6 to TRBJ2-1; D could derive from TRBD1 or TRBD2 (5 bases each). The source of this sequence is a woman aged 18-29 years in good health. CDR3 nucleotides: TGTGCCAGCAGCTTGCCGGGACCTACGGACAATGAGCAGTTCTTC. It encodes CASSLPGPTDNEQFF.